This TCR beta chain stems from a study of post-analysis software for immune sequencing data. Sequencing libraries made from TCR beta cDNA carried unique molecular identifiers. MiXCR was run by TCRdb on the PCR reads, yielding one entry per CDR3 protein. This sample has under 650,000 distinct CDR3 sequences, with roughly 45% found just once. CDR1 is SGHVS and CDR2 is FQNEAQ in the germline V gene. The CDR3 extends over 14 amino acids. Study results and limitations: When patients were compared with controls, 4 or 5 TRBV segments were more frequent, TRBV5-6, TRBV5-1 and TRBV20-1 among them.

With regard to this clonotype: What it binds is not known.

The rearrangement uses TRBV7-8 and TRBJ2-4; D is possibly TRBD2 (5 bases). The J call may be mistaken, given a closer DNA end match to TRBJ2-7. This TCR derives from a girl between 5 and 17 years old with multiple sclerosis. The sequencing sample was made of blood. CDR3 region: CASSFRRGGDEQYF. CDR3 nucleotide sequence: TGTGCCAGCAGCTTCCGTCGAGGAGGTGACGAGCAGTACTTC.